Presented here are 17 T cell receptor beta chains from one specimen sequenced in a study of T cell changes during pregnancy in multiple sclerosis. The protocol was immunoSEQ multiplex PCR, while the TCRdb copy is restricted to in-frame clones and leaves out a portion. The sample includes fewer than 80,000 clones, over 85% of them seen just once. Here the sequenced sample was CD4+ T cells from peripheral blood mononuclear cells, taken after pregnancy. These receptors all come from a female donor with multiple sclerosis, enrolled in a pregnancy study.

The chain joins TRBV18 to TRBJ2-5; D remains unclear. This CDR3 is built from 16 residues. Looked up from germline, CDR1 is KGHSH and CDR2 is LQKENI. Trimming pared 3 bases from V and 1 base from J, leaving 15 bases between. CDR3 region: CASSPQSPRPQETQYF. CDR3 sequence (DNA): TGTGCCAGCTCACCCCAGAGTCCCAGGCCCCAAGAGACCCAGTACTTC. Together with reference TRBV18 and TRBJ2-5, the CDR3 gives the full variable domain: NAGVMQNPRHLVRRRGQEARLRCSPMKGHSHVYWYRQLPEEGLKFMVYLQKENIIDESGMPKERFSAEFPKEGPSILRIQQVVRGDSAAYFCASSPQSPRPQETQYFGPGTRLLVL.

The V and J genes are TRBV5-4 and TRBJ1-2; 7 bases are a match to TRBD1. The CDR3 consists of 15 residues. Trimming took 4 bases from V and 4 from J; bases not matched to a gene: 10. Per the germline V gene, CDR1 is SGHNT and CDR2 is YYREEE (reference sequence). This chain's CDR3 is CASSSAGTDLYGYTF. CDR3 in DNA: TGTGCCAGCAGCAGCGCCGGGACAGACCTCTATGGCTACACCTTC.

The chain is built from TRBV28 and TRBJ2-7; D remains unclear. The CDR3 covers 12 residues. The germline gives CDR1 MDHEN, CDR2 SYDVKM. V lost 5 bases and J lost 0, with 5 bases in between. CDR3 sequence: CASSLSSYEQYF. The DNA for the CDR3 is TGTGCCAGCAGTCTAAGCTCCTACGAGCAGTACTTC.

The chain couples TRBV2 to TRBJ2-4, with D uncertain. Germline CDR1 is SNHLY and CDR2 is FYNNEI. The CDR3 has 15 amino acids. V dropped 4 bases and J dropped 0 bases, with 10 bases sitting between them. The CDR3 spells CASSGVTLAKNIQYF. The CDR3 nucleotides read TGTGCCAGCAGTGGAGTCACCTTAGCCAAAAACATTCAGTACTTC.

This chain links TRBV5-1 with TRBJ2-1; 7 positions match TRBD1. The CDR3 is 14 amino acids. Trimming removed 4 bases from V and 2 bases from J; junction bases left unmatched: 3. Germline values: CDR1 SGHRS, CDR2 YFSETQ. The CDR3 is CASSRDRAYNEQFF. The CDR3 DNA reads TGCGCCAGCAGCCGGGACAGAGCCTACAATGAGCAGTTCTTC.

Only one count was recorded for this clone. The chain joins TRBV2 to TRBJ2-7, with 7 nucleotides matching TRBD2. With V trimmed by 7 bases and J by 0 bases, 6 bases remained unmatched. Per germline, CDR1 SNHLY and CDR2 FYNNEI. CDR3 length equals 14 residues. The chain's CDR3 is CASMRQRDSYEQYF. In DNA, the CDR3 is TGTGCCAGCATGCGACAGCGGGACTCCTACGAGCAGTACTTC.

The count of this clone is one. The rearrangement links TRBV4-2 to TRBJ2-1, with 9 nucleotides matching TRBD1. J lost 7 bases, V lost 2 bases, and 9 bases had no gene match. Germline V gene sequence: CDR1 LGHNA, CDR2 YNFKEQ. This CDR3 region has 16 residues. CDR3 amino acids: CASSQNTGQGWNEQFF. The CDR3 coding sequence is TGTGCCAGCAGCCAAAATACCGGACAGGGGTGGAATGAGCAGTTCTTC.

The chain employs TRBV5-4 and TRBJ2-2; 14 bases map to TRBD2. The CDR3 runs 18 residues. The V and J ends lost 6 bases and 7 bases, in that order; junction bases with no gene match: 14. Germline V gene data show CDR1 as SGHNT and CDR2 as YYREEE (reference sequence). Here the CDR3 reads CASTLRGLAGAAIGELFF. CDR3 DNA sequence: TGTGCCAGCACCCTTAGGGGACTAGCGGGAGCGGCTATCGGGGAGCTGTTTTTT.

Notes on this clone: Other DNA sequences of this sample code for an identical CDR3. This chain links TRBV28 with TRBJ1-4, with D hard to call. CDR3 size: 11 residues. Trimming shortened V by 6 bases and J by 5 bases, and 4 bases separated the two germline ends. Germline CDR1 and CDR2: MDHEN and SYDVKM. The CDR3 protein is CASSLNEKLFF. The DNA of the CDR3 is TGTGCCAGCAGCCTGAATGAAAAACTGTTTTTT.

The chain has TRBV5-1 and TRBJ1-6, with D unresolved. Deletions cut 0 bases from V and 8 bases from J, with 9 bases between. The germline CDR1 and CDR2 sequences are SGHRS and YFSETQ. The CDR3 spans 14 residues. Here the CDR3 DNA reads TGCGCCAGCAGCTTGGACGGAGAAGATTCACCCCTCCACTTT. Amino acids: CASSLDGEDSPLHF.

The J gene is TRBJ2-2, the V gene TRBV19, with 14 positions matching TRBD2. Per germline, CDR1 LNHDA and CDR2 SQIVND (reference sequence). Trimming removed 6 bases from V and 0 bases from J; junction bases left unmatched: 6. CDR3 length: 18 residues. Here the CDR3 reads CASSPGLAGGSNTGELFF. Written as DNA, the CDR3 is TGTGCCAGTAGCCCAGGACTAGCGGGAGGTTCGAACACCGGGGAGCTGTTTTTT.

The chain carries TRBV7-9 and TRBJ2-7; 9 bases agree with TRBD1. Germline lookup yields CDR1 SEHNR and CDR2 FQNEAQ (reference sequence). The CDR3 loop spans 14 amino acids. Losses at the gene ends were 4 bases for V and 4 bases for J; bases not matched to a gene: 5. CDR3 bases: TGTGCCAGCAGCTCCGGGACAGGGCAGTACGAGCAGTACTTC. Translated, it gives CASSSGTGQYEQYF.

For the CDR3, the DNA is TGTGCCAGCAGGCCCCCCGGGATAGGGTTAAACACTGAAGCTTTCTTT. Amino acids: CASRPPGIGLNTEAFF. The J gene is TRBJ1-1, the V gene TRBV11-3; the D is unclear. The CDR3 is 16 amino acids. CDR1 SGHNT and CDR2 YENEEA come from the germline V gene. The V end lost 6 bases, the J end lost 2 bases, and 19 bases lay between the germline ends.

The chain links TRBV11-2 to TRBJ2-2; D is possibly TRBD2 (5 bases). Germline V gene lookup returns CDR1 SGHAT and CDR2 FQNNGV. The ends were cut back, 5 bases at V and 7 bases at J, with 14 bases in the middle. The CDR3 runs 14 residues. The CDR3 is CASSPGLFVGELFF. CDR3 bases: TGTGCCAGCAGCCCAGGACTGTTCGTCGGGGAGCTGTTTTTT.

Here the CDR3 DNA reads TGTGCCAGTAGTACCTCCGGGGGGCAGAATGGAGGCTACACCTTC. Its protein product is CASSTSGGQNGGYTF. The rearrangement joins TRBV19 to TRBJ1-2, with D possibly being TRBD1 (6 bases). Trimming cost V 4 bases and J 8 bases, with 20 bases left between them. Germline V gene lookup returns CDR1 LNHDA and CDR2 SQIVND (reference sequence). The CDR3 is 15 amino acids.

The chain couples TRBV15 to TRBJ2-7, with TRBD2 matching over 11 bases. Germline V gene sequence: CDR1 LNHNV, CDR2 YYDKDF (reference sequence). Trimming at V came to 3 bases and at J to 4 bases, leaving 5 bases not matched to a gene. The CDR3 length is 15 residues. The DNA of the CDR3 is TGTGCCACCAGCAGCCCGGGACTAGCGGTTTACGAGCAGTACTTC. This encodes CATSSPGLAVYEQYF.

This clone has only one observation. The V and J genes are TRBV7-2 and TRBJ2-7, with 7 bases fitting TRBD2. This CDR3 contains 14 residues. V lost 5 bases and J lost 4; bases outside the gene matches: 8. Germline assignment: CDR1 SGHTA and CDR2 FQGNSA. The CDR3 here is CASSLSSGWYEQYF. The CDR3 DNA reads as TGTGCCAGCAGCCTATCTAGCGGATGGTACGAGCAGTACTTC.